This TCR beta chain was recorded in a study of cytomegalovirus exposure and HLA in healthy donors. Study-level points and caveats: According to an earlier analysis, most TCR beta V segments yielded productive rearrangements about 90% or about 30% of the time. Later analysis suggested links between common viral pathogens and several top significant clusters.

Concerning this clone: What it binds is unknown.

With 60 Vbeta and 13 Jbeta primers, the PCR was carried out. Some clones are missing from TCRdb's copy, which holds only in-frame ones; the method was immunoSEQ multiplex PCR. This sample has fewer than 150,000 clones; roughly 78% occur once, and the top ten carry about 7%. Looked up from germline, CDR1 is MNHNS and CDR2 is SASEGT. With V trimmed by 6 bases and J by 7 bases, 1 base remained unmatched. There are 14 residues in the CDR3. The receptor was isolated from a man aged 40-55 years in good health and CMV-seropositive. Material: PBMCs. V and J are TRBV6-1 and TRBJ2-2; 14 bases are a match to TRBD2. CDR3 loop: CASRGLAGVGELFF. The CDR3 nucleotides read TGTGCCAGCAGGGGACTAGCGGGAGTCGGGGAGCTGTTTTTT.